Each of the 4 T cell receptor beta chains below was sequenced from the same sample in a study of blood T cell repertoires in COVID-19. Some clones are missing from TCRdb's copy, which holds only in-frame ones; the method was immunoSEQ multiplex PCR. The sample has roughly 230,000 clones, almost 85% seen once. Input material: peripheral blood. These receptors all come from a man aged 45-65 years with acute or convalescent COVID-19.

This chain uses TRBV29-1 with TRBJ1-2, with a tentative D call TRBD1 (5 bases). Trimming pared 4 bases from V and 8 bases from J, leaving 23 bases between. Germline assignment: CDR1 SQVTM and CDR2 ANQGSEA. This CDR3 comprises 15 residues. DNA of the CDR3: TGCAGCGTTGTTCGACCGGCCTGGGGGGAGTTAGGCTACACCTTC. It translates to CSVVRPAWGELGYTF.

V is TRBV6-5 and J is TRBJ1-3; D unresolved. Germline V gene sequence: CDR1 MNHEY, CDR2 SVGAGI. This CDR3 is built from 12 residues. With 11 bases removed from V and 1 base from J, the gap between germline ends came to 9 bases. Here the CDR3 DNA reads TGTGCCCACGCGACTTCTGGAAACACCATATATTTT. Translating it yields CAHATSGNTIYF.

The chain couples TRBV11-3 to TRBJ1-3; 7 positions match TRBD1. There are 18 residues in the CDR3. Per the germline V gene, CDR1 is SGHNT and CDR2 is YENEEA. The ends lost 5 bases at V and 0 bases at J; junction bases unmatched: 13. CDR3 nucleotides: TGTGCCAGCAGCCCAGGGGGTTCAGGCTCACTCTCTGGAAACACCATATATTTT. Protein: CASSPGGSGSLSGNTIYF.

V and J are TRBV6-6 and TRBJ2-5; D perhaps matches TRBD2 (6 bases). V lost 4 bases and J 7 bases, leaving 7 bases between the germline ends. Germline V gives CDR1 MNHNY, CDR2 SVGAGI (reference sequence). This CDR3 is built from 11 residues. Here the CDR3 DNA reads TGTGCCAGCAGTTCAGCGGGGACCCAGTACTTC. Protein: CASSSAGTQYF.